The present TCR beta chain was sequenced within a study of CD4 and CD8 cells across lung adenocarcinoma regions. About this clonotype itself: Compared with germline, one end of the junction differs, possibly owing to a read error.

TCRdb ran MiXCR on the PCR reads and lists one entry per CDR3 protein. The repertoire includes 15,000 to 20,000 distinct CDR3 sequences, 50% of them detected once, and around 31% sits in the top ten. Per the germline V gene, CDR1 is WNHNN and CDR2 is SYGVQD (reference sequence). The CDR3 contains 15 residues. Samples came from patients with localized non-small cell lung adenocarcinoma. Sequenced input: CD8+ T cells from the margin of a lung tumor. The clonotype originates from a male donor with lung adenocarcinoma. The CD4 and CD8 labels of this study may be unreliable. V is TRBV10-1 and J is TRBJ2-3, with D possibly matching TRBD2 (7 bases). CDR3 residues: CASSDWEGDAETQYF. The CDR3 DNA reads TGCGCCAGCAGTGACTGGGAGGGGGACGCAGAGACGCAGTATTTC.